The next 13 T cell receptor beta chains were all read from a single sample in a study of technical replicates of blood from several donors. Repertoires were generated with immunoSEQ multiplex PCR, while TCRdb's copy carries only in-frame clones and drops some. The sample includes approximately 81,000 clones, 96% of them seen just once. The specimen sequenced was T cells isolated from PBMCs. Every receptor here comes from a human donor in good health.

The chain recombines TRBV7-2 with TRBJ1-2; no clear D. The V end was cut by 3 bases, the J end by 0 bases, with 14 bases between. Germline assignment: CDR1 SGHTA and CDR2 FQGNSA. The CDR3 totals 16 residues. CDR3 residues: CASSLFFGVPNYGYTF. CDR3 coding DNA: TGTGCCAGCAGCTTGTTCTTCGGGGTTCCTAACTATGGCTACACCTTC.

This chain joins TRBV7-2 and TRBJ2-4; 9 positions match TRBD2. V trimming: 0 bases; J trimming: 12 bases; junction bases outside the gene matches: 6. Looked up from germline, CDR1 is SGHTA and CDR2 is FQGNSA. This CDR3 has 14 residues. The CDR3 DNA reads TGTGCCAGCAGCTTAGCGCAGGGACTAGCTAGTCAGTACTTC. This gives the protein CASSLAQGLASQYF.

The CDR3 spells CASSPGQGTDQPQHF. The CDR3 bases are TGTGCCAGCAGTCCGGGACAGGGTACTGATCAGCCCCAGCATTTT. J is TRBJ1-5 and V is TRBV28; 9 nucleotides align to TRBD1. Germline loops: CDR1 MDHEN, CDR2 SYDVKM. The CDR3 consists of 15 residues. The V and J ends lost 5 bases and 5 bases, in that order; junction bases with no gene match: 7.

The rearrangement uses TRBV5-1 and TRBJ2-7, with a possible D match to TRBD1 (5 bases). This CDR3 has 13 residues. Germline V gene data show CDR1 as SGHRS and CDR2 as YFSETQ. V shed 1 base and J shed 3 bases, with 8 bases lying between them. The CDR3 region has the DNA TGCGCCAGCAGCTTGCTACAGGACTACGAGCAGTACTTC. Its translation is CASSLLQDYEQYF.

The V gene is TRBV27, the J gene TRBJ2-3; 11 nucleotides align to TRBD2. There are 16 residues in the CDR3. Losses at the gene ends were 5 bases for V and 4 bases for J; bases not matched to a gene: 8. CDR1 MNHEY and CDR2 SMNVEV come from the germline V gene (reference sequence). The DNA of the CDR3 is TGTGCCAGCAGTGGAATACTAGCGGGAGTCTCAGATACGCAGTATTTT. The encoded protein is CASSGILAGVSDTQYF.

This clone is a singleton in its sample. The CDR3 DNA reads as TGCGCCAGCAGCTTCTTGACATCCAGCACAGATACGCAGTATTTT. It specifies CASSFLTSSTDTQYF. The chain employs TRBV5-1 and TRBJ2-3; D remains unclear. The germline gives CDR1 SGHRS, CDR2 YFSETQ. The CDR3 contains 15 residues. V dropped 2 bases and J dropped 0 bases, with 10 bases sitting between them.

This sequence joins TRBV27 and TRBJ2-1; 8 bases are a match to TRBD1. Looked up from germline, CDR1 is MNHEY and CDR2 is SMNVEV (reference sequence). CDR3 length equals 14 residues. The ends lost 8 bases at V and 4 bases at J; junction bases unmatched: 7. The CDR3 loop reads CASHDRGWYNEQFF. The CDR3 region has the DNA TGTGCCAGCCACGACAGGGGATGGTACAATGAGCAGTTCTTC.

The gene calls are TRBV28 and TRBJ2-7; 10 nucleotides line up with TRBD1. V lost 6 bases and J lost 3; bases outside the gene matches: 8. CDR1 and CDR2 (germline): MDHEN, SYDVKM. The length of the CDR3 is 15 residues. Here the CDR3 reads CASSSYRDRGYEQYF. Here the CDR3 DNA reads TGTGCCAGCAGCTCATACCGGGACAGGGGCTACGAGCAGTACTTC.

V and J are TRBV19 and TRBJ1-2; 7 positions agree with TRBD1. CDR1 LNHDA and CDR2 SQIVND come from the germline V gene (reference sequence). J gave up 0 bases and V 7 bases, and 5 bases lay outside the gene matches. The CDR3 has 14 residues. CDR3 nucleotide sequence: TGTGCCAGTAACCTCAGGGGGACTAACTATGGCTACACCTTC. Its protein product is CASNLRGTNYGYTF. Based on the CDR3 plus reference TRBV19 and TRBJ1-2, the full variable domain is DGGITQSPKYLFRKEGQNVTLSCEQNLNHDAMYWYRQDPGQGLRLIYYSQIVNDFQKGDIAEGYSVSREKKESFPLTVTSAQKNPTAFYLCASNLRGTNYGYTFGSGTRLTVV.

This sequence joins TRBV21-1 and TRBJ2-7; the table assigns TRBD2, which was not confirmed against the DNA. TRBV21-1 counts as a pseudogene. The CDR3 loop spans 15 amino acids. The CDR3 spells CASSAGTSGSYEQYF. DNA for the CDR3: TGTGCCAGCAGCGCAGGGACTAGCGGTTCCTACGAGCAGTACTTC.

The chain uses TRBV5-1 and TRBJ2-3; 8 nucleotides agree with TRBD2. The V and J ends lost 5 bases and 4 bases, in that order; junction bases with no gene match: 12. CDR3 length: 16 amino acids. Germline CDR1 is SGHRS and CDR2 is YFSETQ. The CDR3 is CASRDSGTRGADTQYF. The DNA for the CDR3 is TGCGCCAGCAGAGACTCCGGGACTAGAGGCGCAGATACGCAGTATTTT.

This chain uses TRBV6-4 with TRBJ2-2; 7 positions match TRBD1. J was trimmed by 4 bases and V by 5 bases; bases with no gene match: 4. Germline values: CDR1 MRHNA, CDR2 SNTAGT. This CDR3 spans 14 amino acids. The CDR3 is CASSTGDITGELFF. The DNA of the CDR3 is TGTGCCAGCAGTACAGGGGATATCACCGGGGAGCTGTTTTTT.

The chain has TRBV25-1 and TRBJ2-5; tentatively, D is TRBD2 (6 bases). V gave up 6 bases and J gave up 1 base, with 18 bases separating them. Germline CDR1 is MGHDK and CDR2 is SYGVNS. The CDR3 has 16 residues. DNA for the CDR3: TGTGCCAGCAGCACTCCCGGGGGTAGGGGCCAAGAGACCCAGTACTTC. Its protein product is CASSTPGGRGQETQYF.